This TCR beta chain was recorded in a study of shared clonotypes between healthy human individuals. Naive CD8 isolation took CD45RO-negative cells positively selected for CCR7 and excluded terminally differentiated effector memory CD45RA+ cells. This CDR3 comprises 13 residues. Trimming removed 0 bases at V and 11 bases at J, with 11 bases between. Germline V gene data show CDR1 as LGHNA and CDR2 as YSLEER. Profiling relied on immunoSEQ multiplex PCR, and the TCRdb table lists in-frame clones only, not all of them. The sample carries about 1,900,000 clones, roughly 94% recorded once. Sequencing was performed on naive CD8+ T cells sorted from blood. This TCR was sampled from a man aged 18 to 30 in good health. This sequence joins TRBV4-3 and TRBJ2-1; D call uncertain. CDR3 loop: CASSQDLQYQQFF. The DNA of the CDR3 is TGCGCCAGCAGCCAAGATCTCCAGTATCAGCAGTTCTTC.